Following are 9 T cell receptor beta chains from one sample sequenced in a study of T cell clonality in common variable immunodeficiency. Overall study findings and caveats: In common variable immunodeficiency, TCR beta chains reportedly carried fewer deletions and N-nucleotide insertions.

Their recognized antigens are unknown. The data were produced by immunoSEQ multiplex PCR, yet TCRdb's version contains in-frame clones alone and is incomplete. Sampling found around 10,000 clones, none seen once. Sample: peripheral blood mononuclear cells. These receptors came from a human donor with common variable immunodeficiency.

To note about this clone: With the read ending 3 residues before the CDR3 end, the germline J gene is used to fill in that end. The chain is built from TRBV30 and TRBJ2-3; TRBD1 is a possible D gene (6 bases). Germline CDR1 GTSNPN, CDR2 SVGIG (reference sequence). V gave up 0 bases and J gave up 1 base, with 11 bases separating them. CDR3 length: 15 amino acids. The CDR3 here is CAWSVPPGGTDTQYF. Incomplete CDR3 DNA: TGTGCCTGGAGTGTCCCCCCAGGGGGCACAGATACG.

On this clone: The CDR3 end falls 3 residues outside the read, so it is completed with the germline J gene. V gene TRBV10-1 combines with J gene TRBJ2-1, with TRBD1 identical over 7 bases. Germline V gives CDR1 WNHNN, CDR2 SYGVQD (reference sequence). The CDR3 contains 13 residues. J gave up 5 bases and V 6 bases, and 4 bases lay outside the gene matches. The CDR3 spells CASRRGTDNEQFF. The sequenced part of the CDR3 DNA is TGCGCCAGCAGGAGGGGGACAGACAATGAG.

This clone was recorded a few times. The CDR3 extends 3 residues past the end of the read, so its final part is completed from the germline J gene. J is TRBJ1-2 and V is TRBV19; 8 nucleotides line up with TRBD1. Per germline, CDR1 LNHDA and CDR2 SQIVND (reference sequence). The V gene end was trimmed by 5 bases and the J gene end by 4 bases; junction bases not matched to a gene: 6. The CDR3 runs to 14 residues. CDR3 amino acids: CASSYTGGVYGYTF. The part of the CDR3 DNA that was read is TGTGCCAGTAGTTATACAGGGGGTGTCTATGGC.

The table lists this clone with a few counts. The DNA ends 3 residues before the CDR3 does, and the rest of the CDR3 is filled in from the germline J gene. The V and J genes are TRBV6-2 or TRBV6-3 and TRBJ1-2; D ambiguous. The CDR3 consists of 11 residues. V was cut by 5 bases and J by 2 bases, with 3 bases left in between. The germline V gene has CDR1 MNHEY and CDR2 SVGEGT. The sequenced CDR3 bases are TGTGCCAGCAGTAGGAACTATGGC. Encoded protein: CASSRNYG. The entire CDR3 sequence reads CASSRNYGYTF.

To note about this clone: The DNA ends 3 residues before the CDR3 does, and the rest of the CDR3 is filled in from the germline J gene. The chain is built from TRBV7-3 and TRBJ2-2; possible D gene TRBD2, 5 bases. CDR1 and CDR2 (germline): SGHTA, FQGTGA. The CDR3 spans 14 residues. Trimming cost V 5 bases and J 8 bases, with 15 bases left between them. CDR3 DNA (partial): TGTGCCAGCAGCCAGGACTGGGGTTCAGGGGAG. Protein product: CASSQDWGSGE. The whole CDR3 is CASSQDWGSGELFF.

A note on this clone: A junction boundary mismatches the germline segment, possibly from a read error. The DNA ends 3 residues before the CDR3 does, and the rest of the CDR3 is filled in from the germline J gene. The chain links TRBV7-7 to TRBJ2-1; 8 positions match TRBD2. The CDR3 extends over 15 amino acids. Germline CDR1 SSHAT, CDR2 FNYEAQ (reference sequence). CDR3 DNA (partial): TGTGCTAGCAGCTTATCGGGACTAGGGGACAATGAG. It specifies CASSLSGLGDNE. The entire CDR3 protein reads CASSLSGLGDNEQFF.

Regarding this clone: The observed sequence ends 3 residues before the CDR3 terminus, with the missing tail filled in from the germline J gene. The rearrangement uses TRBV7-2 and TRBJ2-1, with a tentative D call TRBD2 (6 bases). Trimming took off 0 bases at V and 2 bases at J, with 11 bases between the two ends. CDR1 SGHTA and CDR2 FQGNSA come from the germline V gene. This CDR3 spans 16 amino acids. The sequenced CDR3 bases are TGTGCCAGCAGCTTAGCAGGAGGGGCGACCTACAATGAG. This gives the protein CASSLAGGATYNE. The full CDR3 sequence reads CASSLAGGATYNEQFF.

The covered CDR3 bases are TGTGCCACCACTCTGGGTCGGGCTGAA. Its translation: CATTLGRAE. The entire CDR3 protein is CATTLGRAEAFF. The chain couples TRBV2 to TRBJ1-1; D remains ambiguous. The read comes to an end 3 residues before the CDR3 does, leaving the germline J gene to fill in the end. Per germline, CDR1 SNHLY and CDR2 FYNNEI. V lost 10 bases, J lost 6 bases, and 15 bases lay in between. There are 12 residues in the CDR3.

Details on this clone: Coverage ceases 3 residues before the CDR3 finishes, and the germline J gene fills in the end. The rearrangement links TRBV6-2 or TRBV6-3 to TRBJ1-3; no definite D call. With 7 bases removed from V and 3 bases from J, the gap between germline ends came to 4 bases. CDR1 is MNHEY and CDR2 is SVGEGT in the germline V gene. The CDR3 contains 11 residues. CDR3 DNA (partial): TGTGCCAGCACTCTTGGAAACACC. Translated, it gives CASTLGNT. The entire CDR3 is CASTLGNTIYF.